This passage covers 3 T cell receptor beta chains from one sample sequenced in a study of radiotherapy plus CTLA-4 blockade in lung cancer. Measured with immunoSEQ multiplex PCR; TCRdb has only the in-frame clones, and not every one. This table holds 80,000 to 100,000 clones, 85% to 90% found once. The sequencing here drew on peripheral blood, taken from a patient treated with radiotherapy plus ipilimumab. These receptors all come from a human donor with non-small cell lung cancer that progressed on radiotherapy plus ipilimumab.

In regard to this clone: A read error may account for a junction end that differs from germline. The chain combines TRBV7-7 with TRBJ2-1; TRBD2 aligns across 15 bases. The CDR3 sequence is 18 residues long. Germline values: CDR1 SSHAT, CDR2 FNYEAQ (reference sequence). The CDR3 loop reads CASSQGLAGGTGGDEQFF. The CDR3, as DNA: TGTGCTAGCAGCCAGGGACTAGCGGGAGGTACGGGTGGGGATGAGCAGTTCTTC.

The chain employs TRBV7-9 and TRBJ2-7, with no clear D. Germline V gene lookup returns CDR1 SEHNR and CDR2 FQNEAQ (reference sequence). Trimming removed 5 bases at V and 2 bases at J, with 13 bases between. The CDR3 is 14 residues long. The CDR3 reads CASSPAEPAYEQYF. CDR3 in DNA: TGTGCCAGCAGCCCCGCGGAACCAGCCTACGAGCAGTACTTC.

This chain connects TRBV19 to TRBJ1-2; possibly TRBD1 for D (5 bases). There are 14 residues in the CDR3. The ends were cut back, 5 bases at V and 6 bases at J, with 16 bases in the middle. Germline V lookup: CDR1 LNHDA, CDR2 SQIVND (reference sequence). The chain's CDR3 is CASSPTGTRDGYTF. Written as DNA, the CDR3 is TGTGCCAGTAGTCCGACCGGGACGCGGGATGGCTACACCTTC.